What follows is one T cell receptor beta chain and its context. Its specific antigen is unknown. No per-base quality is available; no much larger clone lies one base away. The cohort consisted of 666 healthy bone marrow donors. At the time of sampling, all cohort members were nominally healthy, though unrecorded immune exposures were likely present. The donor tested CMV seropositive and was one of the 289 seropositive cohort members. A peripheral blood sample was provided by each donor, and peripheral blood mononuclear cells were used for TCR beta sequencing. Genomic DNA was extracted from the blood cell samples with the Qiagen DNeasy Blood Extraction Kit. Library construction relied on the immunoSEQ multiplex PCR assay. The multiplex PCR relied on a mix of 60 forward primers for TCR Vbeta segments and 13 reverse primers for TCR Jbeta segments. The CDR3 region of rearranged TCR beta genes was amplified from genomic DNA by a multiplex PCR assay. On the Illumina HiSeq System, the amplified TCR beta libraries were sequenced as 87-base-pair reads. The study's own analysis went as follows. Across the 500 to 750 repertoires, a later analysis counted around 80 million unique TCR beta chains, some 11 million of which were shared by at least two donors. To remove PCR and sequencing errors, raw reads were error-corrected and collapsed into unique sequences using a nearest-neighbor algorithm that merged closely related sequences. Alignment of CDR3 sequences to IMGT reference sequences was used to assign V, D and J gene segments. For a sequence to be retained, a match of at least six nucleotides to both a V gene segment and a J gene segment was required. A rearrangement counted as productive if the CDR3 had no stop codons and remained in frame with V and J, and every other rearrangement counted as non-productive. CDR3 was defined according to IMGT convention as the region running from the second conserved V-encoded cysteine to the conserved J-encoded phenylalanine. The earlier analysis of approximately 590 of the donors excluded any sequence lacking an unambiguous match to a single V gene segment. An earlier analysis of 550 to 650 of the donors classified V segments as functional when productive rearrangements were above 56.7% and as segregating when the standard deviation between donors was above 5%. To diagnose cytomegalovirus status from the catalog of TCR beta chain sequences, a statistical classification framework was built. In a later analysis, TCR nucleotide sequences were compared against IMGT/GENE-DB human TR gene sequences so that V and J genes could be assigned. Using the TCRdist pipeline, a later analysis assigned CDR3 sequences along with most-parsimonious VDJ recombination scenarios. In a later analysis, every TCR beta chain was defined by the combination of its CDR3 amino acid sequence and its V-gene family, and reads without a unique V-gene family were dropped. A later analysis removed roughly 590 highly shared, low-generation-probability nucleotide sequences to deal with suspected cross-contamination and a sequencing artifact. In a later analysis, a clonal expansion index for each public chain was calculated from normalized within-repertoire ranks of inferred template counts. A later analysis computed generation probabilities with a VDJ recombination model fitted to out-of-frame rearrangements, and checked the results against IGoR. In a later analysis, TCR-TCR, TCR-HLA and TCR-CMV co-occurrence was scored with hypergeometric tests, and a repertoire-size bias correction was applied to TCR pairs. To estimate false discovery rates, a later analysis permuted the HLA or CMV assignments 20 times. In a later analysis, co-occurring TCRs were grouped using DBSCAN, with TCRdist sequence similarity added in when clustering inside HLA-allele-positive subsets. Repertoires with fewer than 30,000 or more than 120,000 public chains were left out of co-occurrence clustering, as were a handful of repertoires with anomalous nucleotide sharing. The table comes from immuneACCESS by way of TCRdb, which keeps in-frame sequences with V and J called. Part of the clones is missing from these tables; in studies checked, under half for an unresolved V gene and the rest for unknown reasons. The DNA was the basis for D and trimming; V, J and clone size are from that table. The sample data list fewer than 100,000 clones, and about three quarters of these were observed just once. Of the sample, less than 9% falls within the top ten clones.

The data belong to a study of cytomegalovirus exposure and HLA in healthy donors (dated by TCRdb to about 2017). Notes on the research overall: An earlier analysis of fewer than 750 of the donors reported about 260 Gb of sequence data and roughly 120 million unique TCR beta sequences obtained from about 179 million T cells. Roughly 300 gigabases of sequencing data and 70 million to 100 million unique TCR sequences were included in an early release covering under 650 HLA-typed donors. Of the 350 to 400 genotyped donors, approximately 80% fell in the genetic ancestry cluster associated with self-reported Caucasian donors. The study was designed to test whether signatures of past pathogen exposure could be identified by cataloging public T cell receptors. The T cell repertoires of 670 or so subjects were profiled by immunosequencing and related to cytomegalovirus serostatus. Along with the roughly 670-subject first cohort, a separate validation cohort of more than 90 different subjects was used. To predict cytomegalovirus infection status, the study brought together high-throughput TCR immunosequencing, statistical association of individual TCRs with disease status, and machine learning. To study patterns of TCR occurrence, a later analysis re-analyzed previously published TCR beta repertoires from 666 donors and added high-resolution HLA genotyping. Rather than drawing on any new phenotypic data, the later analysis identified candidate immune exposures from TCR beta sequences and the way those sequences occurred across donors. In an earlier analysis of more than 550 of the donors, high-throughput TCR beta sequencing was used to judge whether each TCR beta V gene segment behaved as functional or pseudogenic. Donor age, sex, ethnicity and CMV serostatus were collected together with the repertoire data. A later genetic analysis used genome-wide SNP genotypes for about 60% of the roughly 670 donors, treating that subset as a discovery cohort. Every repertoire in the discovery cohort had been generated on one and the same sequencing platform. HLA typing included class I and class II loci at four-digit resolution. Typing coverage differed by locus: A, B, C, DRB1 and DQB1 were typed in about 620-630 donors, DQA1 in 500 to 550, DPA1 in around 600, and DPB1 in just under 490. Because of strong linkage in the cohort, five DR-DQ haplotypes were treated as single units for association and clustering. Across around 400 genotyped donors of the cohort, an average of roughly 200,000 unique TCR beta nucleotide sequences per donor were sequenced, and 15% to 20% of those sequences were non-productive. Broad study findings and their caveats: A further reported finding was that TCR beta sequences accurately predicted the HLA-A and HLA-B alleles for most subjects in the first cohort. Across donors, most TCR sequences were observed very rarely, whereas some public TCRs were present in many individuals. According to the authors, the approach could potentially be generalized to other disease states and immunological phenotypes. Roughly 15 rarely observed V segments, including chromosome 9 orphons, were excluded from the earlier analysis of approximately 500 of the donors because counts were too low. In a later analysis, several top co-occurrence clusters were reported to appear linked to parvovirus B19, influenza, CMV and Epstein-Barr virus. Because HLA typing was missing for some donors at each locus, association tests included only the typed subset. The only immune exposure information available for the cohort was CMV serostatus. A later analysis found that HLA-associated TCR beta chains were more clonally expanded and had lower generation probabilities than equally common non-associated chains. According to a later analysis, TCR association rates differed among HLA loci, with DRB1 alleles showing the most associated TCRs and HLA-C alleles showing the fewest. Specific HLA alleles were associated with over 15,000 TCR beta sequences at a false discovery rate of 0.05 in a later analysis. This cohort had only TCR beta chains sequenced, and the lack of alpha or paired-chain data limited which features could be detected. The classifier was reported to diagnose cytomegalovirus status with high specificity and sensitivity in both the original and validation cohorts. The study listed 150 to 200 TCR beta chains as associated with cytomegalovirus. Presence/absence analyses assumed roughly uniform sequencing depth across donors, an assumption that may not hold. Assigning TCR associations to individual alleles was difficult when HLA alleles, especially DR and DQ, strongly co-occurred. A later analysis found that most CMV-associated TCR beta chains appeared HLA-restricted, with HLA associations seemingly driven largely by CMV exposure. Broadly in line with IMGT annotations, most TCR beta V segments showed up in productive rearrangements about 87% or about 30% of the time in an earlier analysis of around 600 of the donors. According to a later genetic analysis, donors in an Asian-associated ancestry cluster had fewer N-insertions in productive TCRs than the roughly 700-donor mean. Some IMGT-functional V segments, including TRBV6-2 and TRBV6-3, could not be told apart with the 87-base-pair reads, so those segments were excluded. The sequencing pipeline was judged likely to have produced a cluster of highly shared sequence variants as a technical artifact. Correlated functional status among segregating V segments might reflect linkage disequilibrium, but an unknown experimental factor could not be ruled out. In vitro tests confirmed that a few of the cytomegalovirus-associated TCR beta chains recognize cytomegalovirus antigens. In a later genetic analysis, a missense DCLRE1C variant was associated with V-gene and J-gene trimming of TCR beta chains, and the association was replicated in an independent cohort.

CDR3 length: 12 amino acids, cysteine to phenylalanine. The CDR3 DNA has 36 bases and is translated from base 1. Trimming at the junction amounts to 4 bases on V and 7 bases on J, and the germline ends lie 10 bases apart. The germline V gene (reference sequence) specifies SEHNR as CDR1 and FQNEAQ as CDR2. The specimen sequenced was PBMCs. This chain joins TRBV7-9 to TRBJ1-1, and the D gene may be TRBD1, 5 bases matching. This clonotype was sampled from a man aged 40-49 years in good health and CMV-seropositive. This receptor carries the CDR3 CASSSPGGEAFF. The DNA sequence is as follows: TGTGCCAGCAGCTCCCCGGGGGGTGAAGCTTTCTTT.